This T cell receptor beta chain was captured in a study of blood T cell repertoires in COVID-19. The CDR3 consists of 13 residues. V was trimmed by 7 bases and J by 5 bases, leaving 14 bases between them. From germline, CDR1 is MNHEY and CDR2 SVGAGI. Seattle cases were enrolled at active infection and followed longitudinally. In the original analysis: The authors estimated nucleated cell counts from reference gene primer amplification. Measured with immunoSEQ multiplex PCR; TCRdb has only the in-frame clones, and not every one. V and J calls and clone size are copied from that table; D and trimming were computed from the DNA. The profile shows a few hundred thousand clones, roughly 88% of them singletons.

The sample was peripheral blood. This TCR was sampled from a woman aged 45 to 65 with COVID-19, enrolled during active disease. The J gene is TRBJ1-1, the V gene TRBV6-5; D is unresolved. In DNA, the CDR3 is TGTGCCAGCACCCGGGTCCCCGGAACTGAAGCTTTCTTT. Amino acids: CASTRVPGTEAFF.